Listed here are 25 T cell receptor beta chains from one sample, sequenced in a study of T cell clonotyping in hematopoietic cell transplantation. This table comes from immunoSEQ multiplex PCR, and its TCRdb copy is limited to in-frame clones, with some not included. The data hold about 10,000 clones, with about 54% observed a single time. The starting material was peripheral blood mononuclear cells, obtained 100 days after allogeneic stem cell transplant. Receptors originate from a female patient aged 45-65 years who had an allogeneic stem cell transplant from an unrelated donor, so the T cells may come from the graft donor. Some clones in this sample may be carry-over from other donors' samples.

The CDR3, as DNA: TGTGCCTGGAGTTCCAGGACTACCTACGAGCAGTACTTC. It encodes CAWSSRTTYEQYF. The chain recombines TRBV30 with TRBJ2-7, with D perhaps matching TRBD2 (6 bases). V was cut by 2 bases and J by 2 bases, with 10 bases left in between. Per the germline V gene, CDR1 is GTSNPN and CDR2 is SVGIG (reference sequence). This CDR3 contains 13 residues.

The rearrangement uses TRBV28 and TRBJ1-3; D gene ambiguous. Germline lookup yields CDR1 MDHEN and CDR2 SYDVKM. CDR3 size: 11 residues. Trimming pared 6 bases from V and 3 bases from J, leaving 3 bases between. DNA for the CDR3: TGTGCCAGCAGCCTTGGAAACACCATATATTTT. It specifies CASSLGNTIYF.

A few counts support this clone. V usage is TRBV27 and J usage is TRBJ2-5; unclear D gene. With the DNA end fitting TRBJ2-7 better, the J assignment may be wrong. Germline V gene sequence: CDR1 MNHEY, CDR2 SMNVEV (reference sequence). This CDR3 is built from 14 residues. Written as DNA, the CDR3 is TGTGCCAGCAGTTTATCGTCCAGATCCTACGAGCAGTACTTC. Translating gives CASSLSSRSYEQYF.

This chain uses TRBV30 with TRBJ1-1; D unresolved. V dropped 4 bases and J dropped 3 bases, with 12 bases sitting between them. This CDR3 region has 13 residues. Germline V gene data show CDR1 as GTSNPN and CDR2 as SVGIG (reference sequence). In DNA, the CDR3 is TGTGCCTGGACCTTCCGGGCTGACACTGAAGCTTTCTTT. Translation gives CAWTFRADTEAFF.

This rearrangement joins TRBV30 to TRBJ2-5; 11 nucleotides agree with TRBD2. The CDR3 runs 15 residues. CDR1 and CDR2 from the germline V gene are GTSNPN and SVGIG (reference sequence). Unmatched junction bases numbered 7, after V lost 3 bases and J lost 4 bases. The CDR3 nucleotides read TGTGCCTGGAGCTCACTAGCGGGAGTACGAGAGACCCAGTACTTC. It encodes CAWSSLAGVRETQYF.

This clone was seen a few times. This chain links TRBV9 with TRBJ1-5; TRBD1 aligns across 7 bases. Germline CDR1 reads SGDLS; CDR2 reads YYNGEE. Trimming cost V 1 base and J 7 bases; bases outside gene matches: 8. CDR3 length equals 15 residues. The CDR3 spells CASSVTGELGQPQHF. The CDR3 coding sequence is TGTGCCAGCAGCGTAACAGGGGAATTGGGACAGCCCCAGCATTTT.

The chain recombines TRBV6-5 with TRBJ2-1, with 11 bases lining up with TRBD1. Germline trimming cut 5 bases from V and 6 bases from J; bases unmatched to any gene: 3. The CDR3 runs to 14 residues. Germline V lookup: CDR1 MNHEY, CDR2 SVGAGI. This CDR3 reads CASSPGTGGNEQFF. The CDR3 nucleotides read TGTGCCAGCAGTCCCGGGACAGGGGGCAATGAGCAGTTCTTC.

The chain carries TRBV5-7 and TRBJ2-5; D is unclear. TRBV5-7 falls under the ORF class, with uncertain function. The CDR3 extends over 14 amino acids. The germline V and J ends were trimmed by 3 bases and 0 bases, with 9 bases remaining between them. The DNA for the CDR3 is TGTGCCAGCAGCTCGGACGGCAACCAAGAGACCCAGTACTTC. Its protein is CASSSDGNQETQYF.

This clone was picked up a small number of times. The rearrangement links TRBV19 to TRBJ2-4, with D possibly matching TRBD1 (6 bases). Germline values: CDR1 LNHDA, CDR2 SQIVND (reference sequence). CDR3 length equals 13 residues. V lost 2 bases to trimming and J lost 7 bases, with 9 bases between them. In DNA form, the CDR3 reads TGTGCCAGTAGTATAACACAGGGCAACATTCAGTACTTC. It yields the protein CASSITQGNIQYF.

This clone was observed a handful of times. The chain recombines TRBV30 with TRBJ2-7, with unresolved D. This CDR3 is built from 11 residues. Trimming removed 1 base at V and 4 bases at J, with 5 bases between. Germline loops: CDR1 GTSNPN, CDR2 SVGIG (reference sequence). The CDR3 sequence: CAWSERYEQYF. In DNA, the CDR3 is TGTGCCTGGAGTGAAAGGTACGAGCAGTACTTC. Variable domain in full (rest from reference TRBV30 and TRBJ2-7): SQTIHQWPATLVQPVGSPLSLECTVEGTSNPNLYWYRQAAGRGLQLLFYSVGIGQISSEVPQNLSASRPQDRQFILSSKKLLLSDSGFYLCAWSERYEQYFGPGTRLTVT.

This clone was seen only a few times. The gene calls are TRBV10-3 and TRBJ1-5, with no clear D. The CDR3 contains 13 residues. Trimming took 0 bases from V and 3 from J, leaving 3 bases between them. Germline V CDR1 and CDR2: ENHRY, SYGVKD. The CDR3 DNA reads as TGTGCCATCAGTGAGTCTGACAATCAGCCCCAGCATTTT. It codes for CAISESDNQPQHF.

This chain joins TRBV6-6 and TRBJ2-7, with no clear D. Trimming removed 0 bases from V and 7 bases from J, with 10 bases in between. The CDR3 is made up of 13 amino acids. Per germline, CDR1 MNHNY and CDR2 SVGAGI (reference sequence). The CDR3 nucleotides are TGTGCCAGCAGTTACTCGAAGACCACAGAGCAGTACTTC. It yields the protein CASSYSKTTEQYF.

This clone occurred once. The rearrangement uses TRBV29-1 and TRBJ1-1; possible D gene TRBD1, 6 bases. Deletions cut 3 bases from V and 4 bases from J, with 9 bases between. CDR1 and CDR2 from the germline V gene are SQVTM and ANQGSEA. The CDR3 loop spans 12 amino acids. Here the CDR3 DNA reads TGCAGCGTTGAGGGGGGCGGCACTGAAGCTTTCTTT. Residues: CSVEGGGTEAFF.

This clone was counted between two and nine times. The V call is TRBV6-5, the J call TRBJ1-6; TRBD1 aligns across 8 bases. The CDR3 covers 15 residues. CDR1 is MNHEY, CDR2 SVGAGI, per germline. After removal of 6 bases from V and 6 bases from J, the junction contained 7 bases not matched to a gene. Here the CDR3 DNA reads TGTGCCAGCAGGCTCACCGACAGGGGTAATTCACCCCTCCACTTT. This codes for CASRLTDRGNSPLHF.

The genes are TRBV29-1 and TRBJ1-4, with 9 bases fitting TRBD1. V lost 6 bases and J lost 5; bases outside the gene matches: 4. The CDR3 is 13 residues long. Germline V gene data show CDR1 as SQVTM and CDR2 as ANQGSEA. The CDR3, as DNA: TGCAGCGTACCGGGACAGGGAAATGAAAAACTGTTTTTT. Translated, it gives CSVPGQGNEKLFF.

The J gene is TRBJ1-5, the V gene TRBV2, with D perhaps TRBD1 (5 bases). The CDR3 runs to 14 residues. V dropped 7 bases and J dropped 5 bases, with 15 bases sitting between them. The germline gives CDR1 SNHLY, CDR2 FYNNEI. As DNA, the CDR3 is TGTGCCAGCAATGAGGAACAGGTTCATCAGCCCCAGCATTTT. Residues: CASNEEQVHQPQHF.

The rearrangement joins TRBV27 to TRBJ2-7; 8 nucleotides align to TRBD1. CDR3 length equals 12 residues. Germline CDR1 MNHEY, CDR2 SMNVEV (reference sequence). J lost 7 bases, V lost 7 bases, and 6 bases had no gene match. CDR3 DNA: TGTGCCAGCATCGGGACAGGCCTGGAGCAGTACTTC. This encodes CASIGTGLEQYF.

The CDR3 nucleotides read TGCAGCGTTGAAGGGCCAGCAGACTACGAGCAGTACTTC. It codes for CSVEGPADYEQYF. V and J are TRBV29-1 and TRBJ2-7; D ambiguous. V was cut by 1 base and J by 3 bases, with 10 bases left in between. The germline CDR1 and CDR2 sequences are SQVTM and ANQGSEA. This CDR3 comprises 13 residues.

The gene calls are TRBV29-1 and TRBJ1-2; no clear D gene. CDR3 length equals 14 residues. The ends were cut back, 4 bases at V and 4 bases at J, with 16 bases in the middle. CDR1 and CDR2 (germline): SQVTM, ANQGSEA. Written as DNA, the CDR3 is TGCAGCGTTGGCCCCCTGGCAGCCATCTATGGCTACACCTTC. Translation gives CSVGPLAAIYGYTF.

This clone was observed a few times. This chain links TRBV27 with TRBJ1-2; D may be TRBD1 (6 bases). The CDR3 loop spans 17 amino acids. CDR1 is MNHEY and CDR2 is SMNVEV in the germline V gene (reference sequence). V was trimmed by 2 bases and J by 2 bases, leaving 18 bases between them. The CDR3 bases are TGTGCCAGCAGTTTAATTTCGGGAACAGGGCTAAACTATGGCTACACCTTC. It specifies CASSLISGTGLNYGYTF.

This sequence joins TRBV11-1 and TRBJ1-4, with no clear D. CDR3 length: 16 residues. Trimming stripped 4 bases from V and 8 bases from J, with 20 bases between. The germline V gene encodes CDR1 SGHAT and CDR2 FQDESV (reference sequence). The CDR3 DNA reads as TGTGCCAGCAGCTCTACTTACGGGCCACGATCGGAAAAACTGTTTTTT. It encodes CASSSTYGPRSEKLFF.

The genes are TRBV28 and TRBJ2-2, with 8 bases identical to TRBD2. The V gene's germline CDR1 is MDHEN and CDR2 SYDVKM. There are 15 residues in the CDR3. V lost 6 bases, J lost 2 bases, and 5 bases stayed unmatched. DNA of the CDR3: TGTGCCAGCAGACCCGGACTAGCAAACACCGGGGAGCTGTTTTTT. The encoded protein is CASRPGLANTGELFF.

The V call is TRBV25-1, the J call TRBJ1-1; D is ambiguous. The V end was cut by 4 bases, the J end by 1 base, with 7 bases between. The CDR3 has 13 residues. Germline values: CDR1 MGHDK, CDR2 SYGVNS. The CDR3 loop reads CASSATSNTEAFF. The CDR3 bases are TGTGCCAGCAGTGCAACGTCGAACACTGAAGCTTTCTTT. Full variable domain (outside the CDR3, taken from reference TRBV25-1 and TRBJ1-1): EADIYQTPRYLVIGTGKKITLECSQTMGHDKMYWYQQDPGMELHLIHYSYGVNSTEKGDLSSESTVSRIRTEHFPLTLESARPSHTSQYLCASSATSNTEAFFGQGTRLTVV.

This clone was counted only a few times. The rearrangement links TRBV10-3 to TRBJ2-7; the D is unclear. Germline lookup yields CDR1 ENHRY and CDR2 SYGVKD. Trimming shortened V by 6 bases and J by 1 base, and 4 bases separated the two germline ends. The CDR3 sequence is 11 residues long. CDR3 bases: TGTGCCATCAGCGGATCCTACGAGCAGTACTTC. Protein: CAISGSYEQYF.

The rearrangement joins TRBV4-2 to TRBJ2-6; 7 bases are shared with TRBD1. CDR3 length: 17 residues. After removal of 4 bases from V and 0 bases from J, the junction contained 6 bases not matched to a gene. The V gene's germline CDR1 is LGHNA and CDR2 YNFKEQ. The CDR3 region has the DNA TGTGCCAGCAGCCCAACAGGGGTAGTCTCTGGGGCCAACGTCCTGACTTTC. Protein product: CASSPTGVVSGANVLTF.